A selection of T cell receptor beta chains follows, all from one sample in a study of human T cells and chemical hapten exposure. TCRdb fed the RACE reads into MiXCR, producing one record per CDR3 protein. The sample records under 100,000 distinct CDR3 sequences, 11% being singletons. Material: whole blood, obtained in connection with sensitization to the hapten diphenylcyclopropenone (DPC). Every receptor here comes from a woman aged 45 to 65 with alopecia areata. Some clones in this sample may be carry-over from other donors' samples. CDR3s include the opening cysteine and the closing phenylalanine or tryptophan. A D gene is named only where the DNA matches it firmly. Clone size appears in some rows only: once, few, many, or a class for an expanded clone.

d_call | j_call | v_call | clone_size | cdr3_aa | cdr3_nt
NA | TRBJ2-5 | TRBV20-1 | NA | CSAPRGTETRYF | TGCAGTGCTCCCAGGGGAACCGAGACCCGGTACTTC
NA | TRBJ1-1 | TRBV6-2/TRBV6-3 | many | CAVSRTVNTEAFF | TGTGCCGTATCTAGGACGGTGAACACTGAAGCTTTCTTT
TRBD2 | TRBJ2-3 | TRBV12-3/TRBV12-4 | many | CASSRSGRAQDTQYF | TGTGCCAGCAGTCGTAGCGGGAGGGCCCAAGATACGCAGTATTTT
TRBD1 | TRBJ2-4 | TRBV3-1 | NA | CASSRSGTVDIQYF | TGTGCCAGCAGCCGGTCCGGGACAGTGGACATTCAGTACTTC
NA | TRBJ2-5 | TRBV12-3/TRBV12-4 | few | CASSKARDFQETQYF | TGTGCCAGCAGTAAAGCCCGGGACTTCCAAGAGACCCAGTACTTC
TRBD1 | TRBJ1-1 | TRBV7-9 | NA | CASSRGAGGDAFF | TGTGCCAGCAGCCGAGGGGCAGGGGGAGATGCTTTCTTT
NA | TRBJ2-1 | TRBV12-3/TRBV12-4 | few | CASSSGVEQFF | TGTGCCAGCAGTTCCGGAGTTGAGCAGTTCTTC
TRBD1 | TRBJ1-2 | TRBV6-6 | few | CASRSNWDSTSRYTF | TGTGCCAGCAGAAGTAATTGGGACAGCACTTCCCGCTACACCTTC
NA | TRBJ2-3 | TRBV5-5 | many | CASSLGLLLSTDTQYF | TGTGCCAGCAGCCTCGGACTGCTATTGAGCACAGATACGCAGTATTTT
TRBD2 | TRBJ2-1 | TRBV7-7 | many | CASSEPGLAGKVPYNEQFF | TGTGCTAGCAGCGAACCGGGACTAGCGGGTAAAGTCCCCTACAATGAGCAGTTCTTC
TRBD1 | TRBJ2-1 | TRBV6-5 | many | CASRTTGGGYNEQFF | TGTGCCAGCAGAACCACAGGGGGAGGATACAATGAGCAGTTCTTC
NA | TRBJ2-4 | TRBV5-4 | NA | CASSFSRENIQYF | TGTGCCAGCAGCTTCAGTCGGGAAAACATTCAGTACTTC
TRBD1 | TRBJ1-1 | TRBV12-3/TRBV12-4 | NA | CASRQNRGEAFF | TGTGCCAGCAGGCAGAACAGGGGTGAAGCTTTCTTT
TRBD2 | TRBJ2-1 | TRBV11-2 | NA | CASSPGLARDNEQFF | TGTGCCAGCAGCCCCGGACTAGCGCGCGACAATGAGCAGTTCTTC
TRBD1 | TRBJ2-1 | TRBV7-2 | many | CASSPRTGQNEQFF | TGTGCCAGCAGCCCCCGGACAGGACAGAATGAGCAGTTCTTC
TRBD1 | TRBJ1-1 | TRBV7-2 | few | CASSSTGAPMNTEAFF | TGTGCCAGCAGTTCGACAGGGGCTCCAATGAACACTGAAGCTTTCTTT
NA | TRBJ2-3 | TRBV18 | NA | CASSPGGLTDTQYF | TGTGCCAGCTCACCGGGGGGCCTCACAGATACGCAGTATTTT
TRBD1 | TRBJ1-1 | TRBV27 | few | CASSFTGGLNTEAFF | TGTGCCAGCAGTTTCACAGGGGGGTTGAACACTGAAGCTTTCTTT
NA | TRBJ1-2 | TRBV30 | many | CAWSVRRGQGYGYTF | TGTGCCTGGAGTGTACGGAGGGGACAAGGCTATGGCTACACCTTC
NA | TRBJ2-2 | TRBV29-1 | few | CSVRVGAPIPAGELFF | TGCAGCGTGCGGGTAGGGGCGCCGATCCCAGCTGGGGAGCTGTTTTTT
NA | TRBJ2-2 | TRBV20-1 | few | CSARPTRGTGELFF | TGCAGTGCTAGGCCAACAAGGGGCACCGGGGAGCTGTTTTTT
NA | TRBJ2-1 | TRBV4-3 | NA | CASSQEWASFPYNEQFF | TGCGCCAGCAGCCAAGAATGGGCCTCCTTCCCCTACAATGAGCAGTTCTTC
TRBD2 | TRBJ2-1 | TRBV2 | many | CASTKGGTSYNEQFF | TGTGCCAGCACCAAAGGGGGGACTAGCTACAATGAGCAGTTCTTC
TRBD1 | TRBJ2-1 | TRBV29-1 | NA | CSSYGQGNEQFF | TGCAGCAGCTACGGACAGGGCAATGAGCAGTTCTTC
NA | TRBJ2-2 | TRBV18 | few | CASSPSQGATGELFF | TGTGCCAGCTCACCTTCACAGGGCGCCACCGGGGAGCTGTTTTTT
NA | TRBJ1-1 | TRBV6-1 | few | CASNRQGNTEAFF | TGTGCCAGCAACAGGCAGGGGAACACTGAAGCTTTCTTT
NA | TRBJ2-3 | TRBV19 | many | CASSHPAVQGDTQYF | TGTGCCAGTAGTCATCCAGCGGTACAAGGGGATACGCAGTATTTT
TRBD2 | TRBJ2-1 | TRBV10-3 | few | CAIRAGLAGGNEQFF | TGTGCCATCAGAGCGGGACTAGCGGGAGGCAATGAGCAGTTCTTC
TRBD2 | TRBJ2-7 | TRBV29-1 | many | CSVLPASGSHEQYF | TGCAGCGTTCTTCCTGCTAGCGGGAGCCACGAGCAGTACTTC
TRBD1 | TRBJ1-5 | TRBV19 | few | CASRSQGTPSGQPQHF | TGTGCCAGTAGATCACAGGGGACCCCAAGCGGTCAGCCCCAGCATTTT
NA | TRBJ2-7 | TRBV19 | many | CASSSGDIFYEQYF | TGTGCCAGTAGTAGCGGGGACATTTTCTACGAGCAGTACTTC
TRBD1 | TRBJ1-6 | TRBV18 | NA | CASSLQDRGHSPLHF | TGTGCCAGCTCACTTCAGGACAGGGGCCACTCACCCCTCCACTTT
NA | TRBJ2-7 | TRBV19 | many | CASSEGRGARNSYEQYF | TGTGCCAGTAGTGAAGGAAGGGGCGCAAGGAATTCCTACGAGCAGTACTTC
NA | TRBJ2-3 | TRBV7-9 | many | CASARDRTDTQYF | TGTGCCAGCGCCCGGGACCGCACAGATACGCAGTATTTT
NA | TRBJ2-7 | TRBV6-2/TRBV6-3 | few | CASSYSLDLRDEQYF | TGTGCCAGCAGTTACTCTTTGGATTTAAGGGACGAGCAGTACTTC
NA | TRBJ2-5 | TRBV20-1 | NA | CSARKGGEEETQYF | TGCAGTGCTAGGAAGGGGGGAGAGGAAGAGACCCAGTACTTC
NA | TRBJ2-3 | TRBV11-2 | few | CASSRGRSGTDTQYF | TGTGCCAGCAGCCGGGGACGGTCGGGCACAGATACGCAGTATTTT
NA | TRBJ2-3 | TRBV29-1 | few | CSVRHTDTQYF | TGCAGCGTTAGACACACAGATACGCAGTATTTT
NA | TRBJ1-5 | TRBV21-1 | many | CASSPGGTHNQPQHF | TGTGCCAGCAGCCCGGGAGGGACACATAACCAGCCCCAGCATTTT
TRBD2 | TRBJ2-1 | TRBV5-1 | few | CASSLGAGGVNEQFF | TGCGCCAGCAGCCTGGGGGCGGGAGGGGTCAATGAGCAGTTCTTC
TRBD1 | TRBJ2-7 | TRBV3-1 | many | CASRQGAHHEQYF | TGTGCCAGCCGACAGGGGGCGCACCACGAGCAGTACTTC
NA | TRBJ1-6 | TRBV20-1 | few | CSARAGTEYSPLHF | TGCAGTGCTAGAGCCGGGACGGAGTATTCACCCCTCCACTTT
NA | TRBJ2-7 | TRBV2 | NA | CASSDPPPGAYEQYF | TGTGCCAGCAGTGATCCCCCCCCCGGGGCCTACGAGCAGTACTTC
TRBD2 | TRBJ2-2 | TRBV29-1 | NA | CSVCTSGRITGELFF | TGCAGCGTTTGCACTAGCGGGAGGATTACCGGGGAGCTGTTTTTT
NA | TRBJ1-4 | TRBV6-5 | many | CASSYGGATNEKLFF | TGTGCCAGCAGTTACGGGGGGGCGACTAATGAAAAACTGTTTTTT
NA | TRBJ2-7 | TRBV11-3 | many | CASSLGRPPYEQYF | TGTGCCAGCAGCTTAGGCCGGCCCCCCTACGAGCAGTACTTC
NA | TRBJ2-7 | TRBV30 | few | CAWRQGNSYEQYF | TGTGCCTGGAGACAGGGAAACTCCTACGAGCAGTACTTC